The sample holds a few counts of the clone carrying this T cell receptor beta chain. As yet, its antigen is unknown. Amplification used 60 Vbeta primers and 13 Jbeta primers. Only in-frame clones appear in the TCRdb table, and some are missing; sequencing was by immunoSEQ multiplex PCR. The sample contains 130,000 to 150,000 clones, roughly 80% of which appear only once. This entry belongs to a study of cytomegalovirus exposure and HLA in healthy donors. General observations from the study: With further analysis later on, most CMV-associated TCR beta chains appeared HLA-restricted.

CDR3 length: 15 residues. V was cut by 3 bases and J by 5 bases, with 17 bases left in between. In germline, CDR1 is LNHNV, CDR2 YYDKDF (reference sequence). This sequence originates from a middle-aged woman in good health and CMV-seropositive. The specimen was PBMCs. This sequence joins TRBV15 and TRBJ2-7; D is perhaps TRBD2 (5 bases). CDR3 nucleotide sequence: TGTGCCACCAGCAGGGGGTTTAGCGAAGAAAACGAGCAGTACTTC. This sequence encodes CATSRGFSEENEQYF.